The source of this T cell receptor (beta chain) is a study of T cell repertoires in cytomegalovirus infection. On the study more broadly: HLA-B-restricted CMV epitopes that are well studied, plus recently identified HLA-C-restricted ones, were used by the study. Indicated by public TCR beta signatures were CMV infection and matching HLA type.

V gave up 1 base and J gave up 8 bases; unmatched junction bases: 12. The germline V gene has CDR1 LGHNA and CDR2 YSLEER. This CDR3 is built from 17 residues. TCRdb re-analysed the reads in MiXCR, keeping a single row per CDR3 protein. The sample lists around 540,000 distinct CDR3 sequences, 30% to 35% seen once, with about 17% in the top ten. General observations from the study: The cumulative frequency of public TCR beta families identified carriers of CMV plus the relevant HLA. HLA-C-restricted TCR beta clonotypes specific for CMV led the ex vivo response.

As to this clonotype: The antigen is not known.

This TCR was sampled from a human donor in good health (CMV status not recorded). Some clones in this sample may be carry-over from other donors' samples. V gene TRBV4-3 combines with J gene TRBJ2-1; 9 bases are a match to TRBD2. Sequenced material: cultured PBMCs, taken from culture after CMV antigen stimulation. CDR3 in DNA: TGCGCCAGCAGCCAAGGCCAGTCGGTAGCGGGAGCCTATGAGCAGTTCTTC. The encoded protein is CASSQGQSVAGAYEQFF.